The clone carrying this T cell receptor (beta chain) occurred many times. During construction of the library, unique molecular identifiers were attached to individual cDNA molecules for quantitative, reproducible TCR counting. From the RACE reads, TCRdb called clonotypes with MiXCR, one entry per CDR3 protein. This table has nearly 95,000 distinct CDR3 sequences, around 10% appearing once. The source of the sample is a study of human T cells and chemical hapten exposure. About the study: Scalp application of diphenylcyclopropenone was performed weekly in patients across the entire approximately 25-week study.

The CDR3 consists of 15 residues. Between the trimmed V and J ends, which lost 3 bases and 4 bases, there was a span of 15 bases. Germline V lookup: CDR1 SGDLS, CDR2 YYNGEE. Time point reported: patch test 2, 6 weeks after DPC sensitization. Treatment defined: therapeutic diphenylcyclopropenone sensitization with weekly scalp DPC. Ahead of each patch test application, blood was drawn. The clonotype comes from a man aged 40-49 years with alopecia areata. Some clones in this sample may be carry-over from other donors' samples. The chain is built from TRBV9 and TRBJ2-3; tentatively, D is TRBD2 (5 bases). The material was whole blood, obtained in connection with sensitization to the hapten diphenylcyclopropenone (DPC). CDR3: CASSAAGSRPDTQYF. The CDR3 DNA reads as TGTGCCAGCAGCGCCGCGGGTTCTAGACCAGATACGCAGTATTTT.